This T cell receptor (beta chain) was profiled in a study of control samples from healthy donors and cancer patients. The CDR3 consists of 15 residues. The V gene end was trimmed by 3 bases and the J gene end by 0 bases; junction bases not matched to a gene: 5. The germline CDR1 and CDR2 sequences are SGHNT and YYREEE (reference sequence). Generated by immunoSEQ multiplex PCR, the TCRdb table keeps only in-frame clones and is missing some. Among 150,000 to 200,000 clones listed, more than 85% were seen once. This receptor was taken from a woman aged 40 to 50 in good health. The chain joins TRBV5-4 to TRBJ2-7, with 8 bases that match TRBD1. Specimen: blood. CDR3 sequence reads: CASSYGGQGSYEQYF. CDR3 bases: TGTGCCAGCAGCTATGGAGGACAGGGCTCCTACGAGCAGTACTTC.